Listed below are T cell receptor beta chains from one sample, sequenced in a study of shared clonotypes between healthy human individuals. TCRdb keeps only in-frame clones here, not all; method: immunoSEQ multiplex PCR. The sample lists millions of clones, 85% to 95% occurring once. The sequenced sample consisted of naive CD4+ T cells sorted from blood. Receptors originate from a man between 18 and 35 years old in good health. CDR3s include the opening cysteine and the closing phenylalanine or tryptophan. Each record gives: CDR3 protein, CDR3 DNA, D gene, J gene, clone size, V gene. The D gene is left open where the match is weak. Rows give clone size only sometimes, using once, few, many, or a class for an expanded clone.

cdr3_aa: CASSPSEDTEAFF
cdr3_nt: TGTGCCAGCAGCCCCTCAGAAGACACTGAAGCTTTCTTT
d_call: -
j_call: TRBJ1-1
clone_size: -
v_call: TRBV7-6

cdr3_aa: CASSLGQGTGGEQYF
cdr3_nt: TGTGCTAGCAGCTTAGGACAGGGGACAGGAGGCGAGCAGTACTTC
d_call: TRBD1
j_call: TRBJ2-7
clone_size: -
v_call: TRBV7-7

cdr3_aa: CASSVRDRAYYGYTF
cdr3_nt: TGTGCCAGCAGTGTCCGGGACAGGGCGTACTATGGCTACACCTTC
d_call: TRBD1
j_call: TRBJ1-2
clone_size: -
v_call: TRBV6-1

cdr3_aa: CASTPELRGQETQYF
cdr3_nt: TGCGCCAGCACCCCGGAATTGCGGGGGCAAGAGACCCAGTACTTC
d_call: TRBD2
j_call: TRBJ2-5
clone_size: -
v_call: TRBV5-1

cdr3_aa: CASSSFGLGTEAFF
cdr3_nt: TGTGCCAGCAGTTCGTTCGGCCTGGGGACTGAAGCTTTCTTT
d_call: -
j_call: TRBJ1-1
clone_size: once
v_call: TRBV27

cdr3_aa: CASRGIGRSTDTQYF
cdr3_nt: TGCGCCAGCAGGGGGATCGGACGGAGCACAGATACGCAGTATTTT
d_call: -
j_call: TRBJ2-3
clone_size: -
v_call: TRBV4-1

cdr3_aa: CASSLGGLAMAEAFF
cdr3_nt: TGTGCCAGCAGCTTAGGGGGTCTGGCTATGGCTGAAGCTTTCTTT
d_call: -
j_call: TRBJ1-1
clone_size: -
v_call: TRBV7-6

cdr3_aa: CASSLSGAGVYEQYF
cdr3_nt: TGTGCCAGCAGTTTATCGGGCGCGGGAGTCTACGAGCAGTACTTC
d_call: TRBD2
j_call: TRBJ2-7
clone_size: -
v_call: TRBV27

cdr3_aa: CASSPLLLAGGSYEQYF
cdr3_nt: TGTGCCAGCAGCCCCCTTTTACTAGCGGGAGGCTCCTACGAGCAGTACTTC
d_call: TRBD2
j_call: TRBJ2-7
clone_size: -
v_call: TRBV11-2

cdr3_aa: CASSSNHRGNSYEQYF
cdr3_nt: TGTGCCAGCAGTTCCAATCACAGGGGAAACTCCTACGAGCAGTACTTC
d_call: TRBD1
j_call: TRBJ2-7
clone_size: -
v_call: TRBV6-5

cdr3_aa: CASRDTSGGDTQYF
cdr3_nt: TGTGCCAGCAGGGACACTAGCGGGGGAGATACGCAGTATTTT
d_call: TRBD2
j_call: TRBJ2-3
clone_size: -
v_call: TRBV2

cdr3_aa: CASSRRTGSTDTQYF
cdr3_nt: TGCGCCAGCAGCCGACGGACAGGGAGCACAGATACGCAGTATTTT
d_call: TRBD1
j_call: TRBJ2-3
clone_size: -
v_call: TRBV4-1

cdr3_aa: CASSPLDRGLRVGSEQYF
cdr3_nt: TGTGCCAGCTCACCCTTGGACAGGGGGCTTAGGGTTGGGTCGGAGCAGTACTTC
d_call: TRBD1
j_call: TRBJ2-7
clone_size: -
v_call: TRBV18

cdr3_aa: CASIASGNTIYF
cdr3_nt: TGTGCCAGCATCGCCTCTGGAAACACCATATATTTT
d_call: -
j_call: TRBJ1-3
clone_size: once
v_call: TRBV28

cdr3_aa: CASSETGGAEEKLFF
cdr3_nt: TGCGCCAGCAGCGAGACAGGGGGCGCAGAAGAAAAACTGTTTTTT
d_call: TRBD1
j_call: TRBJ1-4
clone_size: -
v_call: TRBV5-1

cdr3_aa: CASSVGGDQPQHF
cdr3_nt: TGCGCCAGCAGTGTAGGGGGTGATCAGCCCCAGCATTTT
d_call: -
j_call: TRBJ1-5
clone_size: -
v_call: TRBV10-1

cdr3_aa: CAIPGTSGMETQYF
cdr3_nt: TGTGCCATACCCGGGACTAGCGGGATGGAGACCCAGTACTTC
d_call: TRBD2
j_call: TRBJ2-5
clone_size: once
v_call: TRBV5-8

cdr3_aa: CASSPRLAGFTGELFF
cdr3_nt: TGTGCCAGCAGCCCCAGACTAGCGGGGTTCACCGGGGAGCTGTTTTTT
d_call: TRBD2
j_call: TRBJ2-2
clone_size: -
v_call: TRBV9

cdr3_aa: CASSPGTGTGNTIYF
cdr3_nt: TGTGCCAGCTCACCCGGGACAGGGACTGGAAACACCATATATTTT
d_call: TRBD1
j_call: TRBJ1-3
clone_size: -
v_call: TRBV18

cdr3_aa: CSAPFRDTQYF
cdr3_nt: TGCAGTGCACCCTTCCGGGATACGCAGTATTTT
d_call: -
j_call: TRBJ2-3
clone_size: -
v_call: TRBV20-1

cdr3_aa: CASSQVMLDREAFF
cdr3_nt: TGCGCCAGCAGCCAAGTAATGTTGGACAGGGAAGCTTTCTTT
d_call: TRBD1
j_call: TRBJ1-1
clone_size: -
v_call: TRBV4-1

cdr3_aa: CARTGTSTGELFF
cdr3_nt: TGTGCCAGGACCGGGACTTCGACCGGGGAGCTGTTTTTT
d_call: -
j_call: TRBJ2-2
clone_size: -
v_call: TRBV19

cdr3_aa: CASSQVGNRGDSPLHF
cdr3_nt: TGTGCCAGCAGCCAGGTGGGAAACAGGGGAGACTCACCCCTCCACTTT
d_call: TRBD1
j_call: TRBJ1-6
clone_size: -
v_call: TRBV14

cdr3_aa: CASSRRGGQGSYEQYF
cdr3_nt: TGTGCCAGCAGCCGGCGGGGGGGCCAGGGCTCCTACGAGCAGTACTTC
d_call: TRBD2
j_call: TRBJ2-7
clone_size: -
v_call: TRBV7-2

cdr3_aa: CASSLGLAGGPVNYEQYF
cdr3_nt: TGCGCCAGCAGCTTGGGACTAGCGGGAGGCCCAGTGAACTACGAGCAGTACTTC
d_call: TRBD2
j_call: TRBJ2-7
clone_size: -
v_call: TRBV5-1

cdr3_aa: CASSLPGQGVHEQYF
cdr3_nt: TGTGCCAGCAGCTTACCCGGACAGGGGGTTCACGAGCAGTACTTC
d_call: TRBD1
j_call: TRBJ2-7
clone_size: -
v_call: TRBV11-2

cdr3_aa: CASRQGNTYEQYF
cdr3_nt: TGTGCCAGCAGACAGGGGAATACCTACGAGCAGTACTTC
d_call: TRBD1
j_call: TRBJ2-7
clone_size: -
v_call: TRBV28

cdr3_aa: CASGTGAGNTIYF
cdr3_nt: TGTGCCAGCGGGACAGGGGCTGGAAACACCATATATTTT
d_call: TRBD1
j_call: TRBJ1-3
clone_size: -
v_call: TRBV6-1

cdr3_aa: CASNLLQGVNEKLFF
cdr3_nt: TGTGCCAGCAATCTACTACAGGGGGTGAATGAAAAACTGTTTTTT
d_call: TRBD1
j_call: TRBJ1-4
clone_size: -
v_call: TRBV6-1

cdr3_aa: CASSYYNTDTQYF
cdr3_nt: TGTGCCAGCAGTTACTACAACACAGATACGCAGTATTTT
d_call: -
j_call: TRBJ2-3
clone_size: -
v_call: TRBV11-2

cdr3_aa: CATDRGASNQPQHF
cdr3_nt: TGTGCCACCGACAGGGGGGCGAGCAATCAGCCCCAGCATTTT
d_call: TRBD1
j_call: TRBJ1-5
clone_size: -
v_call: TRBV10-3

cdr3_aa: CASREGGLNTEAFF
cdr3_nt: TGTGCCAGCAGGGAAGGCGGATTGAACACTGAAGCTTTCTTT
d_call: -
j_call: TRBJ1-1
clone_size: -
v_call: TRBV25-1